This entry lists 22 T cell receptor beta chains sequenced from one sample in a study of CD8+ T cells in alopecia areata. Investigators isolated RNA and reverse transcribed it into cDNA to act as the sequencing template. Using immunoSEQ multiplex PCR, the repertoire was profiled, and TCRdb retains in-frame clones only, with some absent. The data show 37,000 or so clones, roughly half seen once. CD25+CD127- cells were sorted from CD4+ cells in several patients. Sequences were obtained from CD4+ Tregs sorted from blood. These receptors originate from a human donor with alopecia areata.

The chain combines TRBV5-4 with TRBJ1-2, with D maybe TRBD1 (5 bases). The germline V and J ends were trimmed by 4 bases and 3 bases, with 19 bases remaining between them. The germline V gene has CDR1 SGHNT and CDR2 YYREEE (reference sequence). The CDR3 runs 16 residues. The CDR3: CASSMGNVGRDYGYTF. Here the CDR3 DNA reads TGTGCCAGCAGCATGGGGAACGTTGGCAGGGACTATGGCTACACCTTC. Supplemented by reference TRBV5-4 and TRBJ1-2, the full variable domain reads ETGVTQSPTHLIKTRGQQVTLRCSSQSGHNTVSWYQQALGQGPQFIFQYYREEENGRGNFPPRFSGLQFPNYSSELNVNALELDDSALYLCASSMGNVGRDYGYTFGSGTRLTVV.

The gene calls are TRBV6-5 and TRBJ2-5; D is possibly TRBD1 or TRBD2 (5 bases each). Per the germline V gene, CDR1 is MNHEY and CDR2 is SVGAGI. Trimming left V 6 bases short and J 1 base short, with 15 bases between. There are 15 residues in the CDR3. CDR3 DNA sequence: TGTGCCAGCAGAGCTGTCCGGGACGGCCAAGAGACCCAGTACTTC. Its protein product is CASRAVRDGQETQYF.

The V call is TRBV27, the J call TRBJ2-2; no clear D. This CDR3 has 12 residues. V was clipped by 7 bases and J by 6 bases, with 9 bases between them. From germline, CDR1 is MNHEY and CDR2 SMNVEV (reference sequence). The CDR3 DNA sequence: TGTGCCAGCAAAGGAACGTCCGGGGAGCTGTTTTTT. It is translated as CASKGTSGELFF.

The CDR3 bases are TGTGCCAGCAGGCCCCCGCAGGTCTATGGCTACACCTTC. Encoded protein: CASRPPQVYGYTF. The J gene is TRBJ1-2, the V gene TRBV6-5, with D hard to call. V shed 6 bases and J shed 4 bases, with 12 bases lying between them. CDR3 length: 13 residues. Germline values: CDR1 MNHEY, CDR2 SVGAGI.

The chain is built from TRBV6-5 and TRBJ1-6; TRBD1 aligns across 7 bases. There are 14 residues in the CDR3. Germline assignment: CDR1 MNHEY and CDR2 SVGAGI. The J segment lost 9 bases and the V segment lost 10 bases, leaving 12 bases of the junction unmatched. The CDR3 nucleotides are TGTGCCACCCGAACGGCAGGGGGAAGTTCACCCCTCCACTTT. It is translated as CATRTAGGSSPLHF.

The J gene is TRBJ1-3, the V gene TRBV7-9; no definite D call. V lost 6 bases, J lost 4 bases, and 10 bases lay in between. In germline, CDR1 is SEHNR, CDR2 FQNEAQ (reference sequence). The CDR3 spans 13 residues. The CDR3 protein is CASRMKSGNTIYF. The CDR3 region has the DNA TGTGCCAGCAGAATGAAGTCCGGAAACACCATATATTTT.

The chain joins TRBV7-8 to TRBJ2-1, with 9 nucleotides matching TRBD2. The CDR3 runs 17 residues. V was clipped by 5 bases and J by 6 bases; unmatched bases: 14. CDR1 and CDR2 from the germline V gene are SGHVS and FQNEAQ. The chain's CDR3 is CASSLNRASGEVNEQFF. The CDR3 bases are TGTGCCAGCAGCCTCAACCGCGCTAGCGGGGAGGTCAATGAGCAGTTCTTC.

This clone is classed as medium-sized (0.01 to 0.1%). V gene TRBV9 combines with J gene TRBJ2-3; the match to TRBD1 covers 7 bases. CDR1 SGDLS and CDR2 YYNGEE come from the germline V gene. V dropped 3 bases and J dropped 2; count of bases not matched to a gene: 6. The CDR3 runs 15 residues. CDR3 sequence reads: CASSASQGVTDTQYF. The CDR3 coding sequence is TGTGCCAGCAGCGCCTCTCAGGGGGTCACAGATACGCAGTATTTT.

The gene calls are TRBV7-9 and TRBJ2-7; no reliable D call. Trimming removed 2 bases at V and 4 bases at J, with 9 bases between. This CDR3 is 13 amino acids long. Germline assignment: CDR1 SEHNR and CDR2 FQNEAQ (reference sequence). The CDR3: CASSLIQPYEQYF. In DNA form, the CDR3 reads TGTGCCAGCAGCTTAATACAACCTTACGAGCAGTACTTC.

This rearrangement joins TRBV5-6 to TRBJ2-1; D gene ambiguous. The germline V gene encodes CDR1 SGHDT and CDR2 YYEEEE. V was clipped by 0 bases and J by 6 bases, with 19 bases between them. The CDR3 consists of 17 residues. The CDR3 protein is CASSLAPFSMGTNEQFF. The CDR3 coding sequence is TGTGCCAGCAGCTTGGCTCCTTTCTCGATGGGAACCAATGAGCAGTTCTTC.

This chain uses TRBV6-5 with TRBJ1-2; 10 nucleotides align to TRBD1. V lost 6 bases and J lost 8; bases outside the gene matches: 9. CDR1 is MNHEY and CDR2 is SVGAGI in the germline V gene. The CDR3 has 14 amino acids. The CDR3 loop reads CASRRTGGTGGYTF. The CDR3, as DNA: TGTGCCAGCAGACGGACAGGGGGAACGGGCGGCTACACCTTC.

This rearrangement joins TRBV30 to TRBJ2-7; either TRBD1 or TRBD2 may supply D (5 bases each). The CDR3 has 13 amino acids. Germline CDR1 GTSNPN, CDR2 SVGIG (reference sequence). V lost 5 bases, J lost 2 bases, and 13 bases lay in between. CDR3 loop: CAWGGSGTYEQYF. For the CDR3, the DNA is TGTGCCTGGGGGGGAAGCGGAACCTACGAGCAGTACTTC.

The rearrangement links TRBV5-1 to TRBJ2-7, with D unclear. The V and J ends lost 4 bases and 5 bases respectively, with 10 bases between them. Germline lookup yields CDR1 SGHRS and CDR2 YFSETQ. This CDR3 is 12 amino acids long. CDR3 sequence (DNA): TGCGCCAGCAGCCCCGACACCCACGAGCAGTACTTC. As protein: CASSPDTHEQYF.

The table lists this clone with a few counts. The chain couples TRBV27 to TRBJ2-5; a possible D gene is TRBD2 (7 bases). CDR1 and CDR2 (germline): MNHEY, SMNVEV (reference sequence). CDR3 size: 15 residues. V lost 5 bases and J 5 bases, leaving 18 bases between the germline ends. The CDR3 spells CASSLQRGAFETQYF. The CDR3 DNA reads as TGTGCCAGCAGTCTGCAACGGGGGGCGTTTGAGACCCAGTACTTC.

V is TRBV18 and J is TRBJ1-2, with TRBD1 matching 7 bases. This CDR3 contains 14 residues. Unmatched junction bases numbered 4, after V lost 4 bases and J lost 2 bases. CDR1 and CDR2 from the germline V gene are KGHSH and LQKENI. The CDR3 nucleotides read TGTGCCAGCTCACTAGGGACAGACAACTATGGCTACACCTTC. It translates to CASSLGTDNYGYTF.

This clone was observed a few times. The chain uses TRBV6-1 and TRBJ2-5; possible D gene TRBD1, 6 bases. V was cut by 2 bases and J by 7 bases, with 11 bases left in between. The CDR3 contains 13 residues. Germline values: CDR1 MNHNS, CDR2 SASEGT. The CDR3 DNA follows: TGTGCCAGCAGTGAACAGGGGCTAGGGACCCAGTACTTC. As protein: CASSEQGLGTQYF.

This rearrangement joins TRBV14 to TRBJ2-1, with 7 bases matching TRBD2. In germline, CDR1 is SGHDN, CDR2 FVKESK. The CDR3 covers 16 residues. Trimming took 0 bases from V and 4 from J; bases not matched to a gene: 6. DNA of the CDR3: TGTGCCAGCAGCCAAGATTTCGGACTAGGATACAATGAGCAGTTCTTC. Its translation: CASSQDFGLGYNEQFF.

The chain has TRBV2 and TRBJ1-1; D uncertain. V was pared by 5 bases and J by 7 bases, with 14 bases between. The CDR3 extends over 13 amino acids. Germline CDR1 is SNHLY and CDR2 is FYNNEI. The DNA for the CDR3 is TGTGCCAGCAGTCCCCGCGGGGAGGGTGAAGCTTTCTTT. This sequence encodes CASSPRGEGEAFF.

This rearrangement joins TRBV7-2 to TRBJ2-7, with D possibly TRBD1 on 6 matching bases. CDR1 and CDR2 from the germline V gene are SGHTA and FQGNSA. The CDR3 consists of 14 residues. Trimming took off 3 bases at V and 4 bases at J, with 13 bases between the two ends. The CDR3 DNA reads as TGTGCCAGCAGCTTCGGTTACAGGGTTTACGAGCAGTACTTC. Amino acids: CASSFGYRVYEQYF.

The chain couples TRBV30 to TRBJ1-1, with a weak D call TRBD1 (5 bases). The CDR3 extends over 13 amino acids. V dropped 0 bases and J dropped 1 base, with 6 bases sitting between them. Per the germline V gene, CDR1 is GTSNPN and CDR2 is SVGIG (reference sequence). In DNA form, the CDR3 reads TGTGCCTGGAGTGTTGGGGGGAACACTGAAGCTTTCTTT. Encoded protein: CAWSVGGNTEAFF.

This clone was counted between two and nine times. The chain couples TRBV7-3 to TRBJ1-1, with D hard to call. Trimming cost V 5 bases and J 0 bases, with 10 bases left between them. This CDR3 has 14 amino acids. Germline values: CDR1 SGHTA, CDR2 FQGTGA. The CDR3 bases are TGTGCCAGCAGCCGAGAAACTCTGAACACTGAAGCTTTCTTT. Translation: CASSRETLNTEAFF.

The CDR3 is CATGGGRERQETQYF. In nucleotides, the CDR3 is TGTGCCACGGGCGGGGGCAGGGAACGGCAAGAGACCCAGTACTTC. The chain couples TRBV7-9 to TRBJ2-5, with D possibly matching TRBD2 (7 bases). The CDR3 totals 15 residues. CDR1 is SEHNR, CDR2 FQNEAQ, per germline (reference sequence). Trimming pared 10 bases from V and 2 bases from J, leaving 20 bases between. The variable domain in full, with the rest retrieved from reference TRBV7-9 and TRBJ2-5, is DTGVSQNPRHKITKRGQNVTFRCDPISEHNRLYWYRQTLGQGPEFLTYFQNEAQLEKSRLLSDRFSAERPKGSFSTLEIQRTEQGDSAMYLCATGGGRERQETQYFGPGTRLLVL.